The 11 T cell receptor beta chains reported below all come from one sample, sequenced in a study of blood T cell repertoires in COVID-19. Clones were read by immunoSEQ multiplex PCR, and TCRdb kept only the in-frame ones, dropping some. Here the sample spans around 500,000 clones, approximately 88% being singletons. Material: PBMCs or T cells enriched from blood (not recorded which). The receptors derive from a woman between 35 and 50 years old who had recovered from COVID-19.

V and J are TRBV5-1 and TRBJ2-3; 12 bases align to TRBD2. Per germline, CDR1 SGHRS and CDR2 YFSETQ. Trimming cost V 4 bases and J 6 bases; bases outside gene matches: 12. CDR3 length: 17 amino acids. The CDR3, as DNA: TGCGCCAGCAGCCTTCGGACTAGCGGGGAGGCGTTCGATACGCAGTATTTT. Its protein is CASSLRTSGEAFDTQYF.

The gene calls are TRBV15 and TRBJ1-5; tentatively, D is TRBD1 (6 bases). V was clipped by 0 bases and J by 6 bases, with 6 bases between them. Germline CDR1 reads LNHNV; CDR2 reads YYDKDF (reference sequence). This CDR3 comprises 13 residues. The CDR3 here is CATSRDRGQPQHF. As DNA, the CDR3 is TGTGCCACCAGCAGAGACAGGGGTCAGCCCCAGCATTTT.

The V call is TRBV19, the J call TRBJ1-2, with 8 bases aligning to TRBD1. Germline V gene data show CDR1 as LNHDA and CDR2 as SQIVND (reference sequence). The CDR3 has 16 residues. J gave up 4 bases and V 3 bases, and 10 bases lay outside the gene matches. CDR3 loop: CASSITGTGVSYGYTF. DNA of the CDR3: TGTGCCAGTAGTATTACCGGGACAGGTGTCTCCTATGGCTACACCTTC.

This sequence joins TRBV19 and TRBJ1-2; 7 bases fit TRBD1. This CDR3 spans 13 amino acids. J gave up 5 bases and V 6 bases, and 6 bases lay outside the gene matches. The germline gives CDR1 LNHDA, CDR2 SQIVND (reference sequence). DNA for the CDR3: TGTGCCAGTAGAAGGGACAGACTGTATGGCTACACCTTC. Protein product: CASRRDRLYGYTF.

This chain uses TRBV2 with TRBJ1-4, with TRBD1 matching over 9 bases. The CDR3 loop spans 13 amino acids. The germline CDR1 and CDR2 sequences are SNHLY and FYNNEI. Losses at the gene ends were 11 bases for V and 4 bases for J; bases not matched to a gene: 5. The CDR3 sequence is CAVRTGVNEKLFF. Here the CDR3 DNA reads TGTGCCGTTAGGACAGGGGTTAATGAAAAACTGTTTTTT.

The chain employs TRBV19 and TRBJ2-1; D possibly corresponds to TRBD1 (5 bases). Germline V lookup: CDR1 LNHDA, CDR2 SQIVND (reference sequence). This CDR3 is 15 amino acids long. V was cut by 6 bases and J by 2 bases, with 14 bases left in between. CDR3 amino acids: CASRTSGAPYNEQFF. The CDR3 DNA follows: TGTGCCAGTAGGACAAGTGGGGCCCCCTACAATGAGCAGTTCTTC.

This chain connects TRBV5-1 to TRBJ2-3; D may be TRBD2 (6 bases). The germline V gene encodes CDR1 SGHRS and CDR2 YFSETQ. The germline V and J ends were trimmed by 0 bases and 1 base, with 9 bases remaining between them. This CDR3 has 15 residues. CDR3 region: CASSLAGVGTDTQYF. CDR3 DNA sequence: TGCGCCAGCAGCTTGGCGGGGGTTGGCACAGATACGCAGTATTTT.

J is TRBJ1-1 and V is TRBV10-3; 9 bases agree with TRBD1. The CDR3 runs to 14 residues. Germline lookup yields CDR1 ENHRY and CDR2 SYGVKD. Trimming cost V 6 bases and J 3 bases; bases outside gene matches: 5. The CDR3 loop reads CAIRTDRGDTEAFF. The DNA of the CDR3 is TGTGCCATCAGGACGGACAGGGGAGACACTGAAGCTTTCTTT.

The J gene is TRBJ2-5, the V gene TRBV5-6, with a possible D match to TRBD2 (6 bases). The CDR3 runs to 14 residues. The V and J ends lost 0 bases and 5 bases respectively, with 11 bases between them. In germline, CDR1 is SGHDT, CDR2 YYEEEE. In nucleotides, the CDR3 is TGTGCCAGCAGCTTGGCGGGAGCTGGGGAGACCCAGTACTTC. Its translation is CASSLAGAGETQYF. The full variable domain, rest sourced from reference TRBV5-6 and TRBJ2-5, is DAGVTQSPTHLIKTRGQQVTLRCSPKSGHDTVSWYQQALGQGPQFIFQYYEEEERQRGNFPDRFSGHQFPNYSSELNVNALLLGDSALYLCASSLAGAGETQYFGPGTRLLVL.

This chain uses TRBV19 with TRBJ1-1; the D is unclear. The V end lost 4 bases, the J end lost 0 bases, and 9 bases lay between the germline ends. Germline CDR1 and CDR2: LNHDA and SQIVND (reference sequence). This CDR3 spans 14 amino acids. The DNA of the CDR3 is TGTGCCAGTAGTAGTGCCGGTGTGAACACTGAAGCTTTCTTT. Protein product: CASSSAGVNTEAFF.

The CDR3 reads CASSQGAIAAGELFF. In nucleotides, the CDR3 is TGTGCCAGCAGTCAGGGGGCCATCGCCGCCGGGGAGCTGTTTTTT. J is TRBJ2-2 and V is TRBV6-5, with TRBD1 matching 8 bases. Germline V gene data show CDR1 as MNHEY and CDR2 as SVGAGI. The CDR3 covers 15 residues. Trimming removed 5 bases from V and 6 bases from J; junction bases left unmatched: 8.